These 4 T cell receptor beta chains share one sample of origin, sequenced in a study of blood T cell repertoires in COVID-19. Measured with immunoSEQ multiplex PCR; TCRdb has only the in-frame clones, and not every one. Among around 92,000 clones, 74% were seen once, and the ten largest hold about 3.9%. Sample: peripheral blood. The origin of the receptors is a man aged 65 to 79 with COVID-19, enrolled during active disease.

CDR3 residues: CASSSRGFYEQYF. CDR3 nucleotide sequence: TGTGCCAGCAGTTCTAGGGGCTTCTACGAGCAGTACTTC. The chain has TRBV6-2 or TRBV6-3 and TRBJ2-7, with D possibly being TRBD1 (5 bases). CDR1 and CDR2 from the germline V gene are MNHEY and SVGEGT. The CDR3 is made up of 13 amino acids. V lost 4 bases and J lost 3, with 10 bases in between.

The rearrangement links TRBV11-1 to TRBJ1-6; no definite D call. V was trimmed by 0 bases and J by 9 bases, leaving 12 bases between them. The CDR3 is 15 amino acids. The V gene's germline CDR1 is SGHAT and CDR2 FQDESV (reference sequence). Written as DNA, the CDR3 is TGTGCCAGCAGCTTAGCGCCCACAACATCTTCACCCCTCCACTTT. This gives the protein CASSLAPTTSSPLHF.

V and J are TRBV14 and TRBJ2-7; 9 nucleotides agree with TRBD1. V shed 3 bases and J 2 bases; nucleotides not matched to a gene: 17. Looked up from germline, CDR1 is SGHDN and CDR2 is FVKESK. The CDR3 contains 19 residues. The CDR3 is CASSQLSGIRDRVTYEQYF. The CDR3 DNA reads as TGTGCCAGCAGCCAGCTCTCAGGCATCCGGGACAGGGTAACCTACGAGCAGTACTTC.

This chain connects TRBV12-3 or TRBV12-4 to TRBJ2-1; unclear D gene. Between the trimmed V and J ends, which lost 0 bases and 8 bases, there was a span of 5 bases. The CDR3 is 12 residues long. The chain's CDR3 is CASSLASYEQFF. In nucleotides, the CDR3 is TGTGCCAGCAGTTTAGCTAGCTATGAGCAGTTCTTC.